This T cell receptor beta chain was captured in a study of T-cell memory formation after mild COVID-19 (dated by TCRdb to the early 2020s). Regarding the research as a whole: Most TCR sequence clusters were specific to one of the two donors. T-cell clones expanding and contracting after mild COVID-19 in two donors were tracked by longitudinal TCRalpha and TCRbeta repertoire sequencing. Two young, previously healthy adult volunteers made up the cohort, one male and one female.

This clonotype turned up a few times. Its recognized antigen is unknown. The record has no base qualities; no much larger clone is one base away. Instrument on record: Illumina NovaSeq 6000. TCRalpha and TCRbeta cDNA libraries were constructed by 5'RACE with constant-segment primers, with sample barcodes and unique molecular identifiers being introduced. RNA was extracted from every sample with Trizol reagent. Amplification of the libraries took two PCR steps, and the second step added a second sample barcode plus Illumina TruSeq adapters. Libraries were sequenced on an Illumina NovaSeq with 2 x 150 bp paired-end reads. Under the source paper's analysis protocol: With migec v1.2.7, reads were demultiplexed and then collapsed into UMI-guided consensus sequences. Using mixcr v2.1.11, UMI consensuses were aligned to TRA and TRB V and J templates and then assembled into clonotypes. Expanded or contracted clonotypes were those called significant by both edgeR and NoisET, with noise models trained on biological replicates. For edgeR calls, the cutoffs were a false discovery rate-adjusted p below 0.01 and a log2 fold-change threshold of 1. As an exploratory analysis of dynamics, max-normalized trajectories of the 1000 most abundant clonotypes were examined with PCA combined with hierarchical clustering. Separately sequenced CD4+ and CD8+ repertoires were used to assign the CD4 or CD8 phenotype of responding clones. The public reads were reprocessed in TCRdb via fastp at Q25 and MiXCR, keeping in-frame beta chains. Each CDR3 protein gets just one entry, which takes the most common genes and DNA from the rows behind it. The V and J calls come from TCRdb's annotation, not from the publication. The table for this sample lists about 210,000 distinct CDR3 sequences; approximately 10% of them were counted only once. The leading ten clones occupy approximately 3% of the sample.

Deletion took 4 bases off V and 2 bases off J, with a span of 11 bases between the germline ends. From its cysteine to its phenylalanine, the CDR3 spans 13 amino acids. Of the read, only the CDR3 DNA is kept; its 39 bases are in frame from base 1. CDR1 and CDR2 are drawn from the germline V gene (reference sequence): DFQATT, SNEGSKA. Ficoll-Paque density gradient centrifugation was used to isolate PBMCs. What the authors observed across the whole study: Contracting CD4+ clones turned up mainly in the CM and EM memory subsets, whereas EMRA was where CD8+ clones were enriched. Clones that contracted from day 15 to 85 showed balanced CD4/CD8 phenotypes, whereas a second wave of clones that expanded from day 15 to 37 leaned towards CD4+. SARS-CoV-2 specificity of the second-wave clones peaking on day 37 was not confirmed. Some responding clones were detected in pre-infection memory, suggesting pre-existing cross-reactive memory T cells joined the SARS-CoV-2 response. Only a couple of mild cases were covered in the study, and larger cohorts including severe cases with pre-infection samples were considered necessary.

The clonotype originates from a man younger than 35 who had mild COVID-19 (a few samples of this study predate the infection). The sample titles of this study are shuffled in the database, so cell type and time point are left out; the donor was told from shared clones. The chain joins TRBV20-1 to TRBJ1-1; the D gene cannot be named for sure. Sequencing input: PBMCs or a T cell subset sorted from them (not recorded which). The CDR3 is CSANDGLNTEAFF. The sequenced DNA is TGCAGTGCTAACGACGGACTCAACACTGAAGCTTTCTTT.